Each of the 23 T cell receptor beta chains below was sequenced from the same sample in a study of T cell responses to AZD1222 COVID-19 vaccine. The method was immunoSEQ multiplex PCR; TCRdb's version includes in-frame clones alone and lacks a portion of them. Of about 140,000 clones in the sample, approximately 91% were seen once. This specimen was peripheral blood, taken on day 0 of AZD1222 vaccination. The receptors were gathered from an adult in good health.

V is TRBV7-8 and J is TRBJ1-2, with 7 bases fitting TRBD1. This CDR3 region has 14 residues. Germline lookup yields CDR1 SGHVS and CDR2 FQNEAQ. V lost 2 bases to trimming and J lost 6 bases; unmatched junction nucleotides: 6. CDR3 bases: TGTGCCAGCAGCTTACGAGGGGGCAGTAATGGCTACACCTTC. Its protein product is CASSLRGGSNGYTF.

The CDR3 DNA sequence: TGTGCCAGCAGCCCTGCTCAGGACACTGAAGCTTTCTTT. Protein sequence: CASSPAQDTEAFF. The chain couples TRBV12-3 or TRBV12-4 to TRBJ1-1; D is uncertain. The CDR3 contains 13 residues. The germline V and J ends were trimmed by 6 bases and 3 bases, with 11 bases remaining between them.

V usage is TRBV12-3 or TRBV12-4 and J usage is TRBJ1-2, with no clear D. Trimming pared 2 bases from V and 6 bases from J, leaving 4 bases between. The CDR3 consists of 11 residues. The CDR3 bases are TGTGCCAGCAGTTTAAGGGATGGCTACACCTTC. It specifies CASSLRDGYTF.

The chain employs TRBV18 and TRBJ1-5; the D is unclear. The germline V gene encodes CDR1 KGHSH and CDR2 LQKENI. Trimming took 3 bases from V and 0 from J, leaving 12 bases between them. This CDR3 is built from 16 residues. CDR3 DNA: TGTGCCAGCTCACCTCAGAGGAGTCATAGCAATCAGCCCCAGCATTTT. This gives the protein CASSPQRSHSNQPQHF.

V usage is TRBV15 and J usage is TRBJ2-5; D remains unclear. CDR3 length equals 15 residues. The V gene lost 2 bases and the J gene lost 0 bases, with 10 bases spanning the gap. In germline, CDR1 is LNHNV, CDR2 YYDKDF (reference sequence). This CDR3 reads CATSRSRTNQETQYF. The CDR3 DNA follows: TGTGCCACCAGCAGATCGAGAACAAACCAAGAGACCCAGTACTTC. The variable domain in full, with the rest retrieved from reference TRBV15 and TRBJ2-5, is DAMVIQNPRYQVTQFGKPVTLSCSQTLNHNVMYWYQQKSSQAPKLLFHYYDKDFNNEADTPDNFQSRRPNTSFCFLDIRSPGLGDTAMYLCATSRSRTNQETQYFGPGTRLLVL.

The chain recombines TRBV9 with TRBJ1-4; a weak D match, TRBD1 (5 bases). Germline CDR1 reads SGDLS; CDR2 reads YYNGEE. This CDR3 region has 15 residues. V lost 4 bases, J lost 1 base, and 11 bases lay in between. CDR3 nucleotide sequence: TGTGCCAGCAGCACGGGGGGGAGAACTAATGAAAAACTGTTTTTT. This gives the protein CASSTGGRTNEKLFF. The full variable domain, its missing parts supplied by reference TRBV9 and TRBJ1-4, is DSGVTQTPKHLITATGQRVTLRCSPRSGDLSVYWYQQSLDQGLQFLIQYYNGEERAKGNILERFSAQQFPDLHSELNLSSLELGDSALYFCASSTGGRTNEKLFFGSGTQLSVL.

The CDR3 nucleotides read TGTGCCAGCTCACCCGGGGTTAGCGGGAGGGCCGCCTACGAGCAGTACTTC. Encoded protein: CASSPGVSGRAAYEQYF. The J gene is TRBJ2-7, the V gene TRBV18; 11 nucleotides agree with TRBD2. The CDR3 sequence is 17 residues long. Trimming removed 3 bases from V and 2 bases from J; junction bases left unmatched: 9. The germline V gene has CDR1 KGHSH and CDR2 LQKENI.

Only a few counts were recorded for this clone. The J gene is TRBJ1-1, the V gene TRBV30, with D maybe TRBD1 (5 bases). Germline CDR1 is GTSNPN and CDR2 is SVGIG (reference sequence). V dropped 0 bases and J dropped 3 bases, with 8 bases sitting between them. There are 13 residues in the CDR3. The DNA of the CDR3 is TGTGCCTGGAGTGTACTGGGGCACACTGAAGCTTTCTTT. Residues: CAWSVLGHTEAFF.

A word on this clone: The sample has other DNA sequences that encode this CDR3 too. This sequence joins TRBV18 and TRBJ1-5, with D maybe TRBD1 (6 bases). CDR1 and CDR2 (germline): KGHSH, LQKENI. Trimming removed 1 base from V and 2 bases from J, with 6 bases in between. The CDR3 has 14 amino acids. Here the CDR3 reads CASSPQGGNQPQHF. The CDR3 DNA is TGTGCCAGCTCACCACAGGGGGGCAATCAGCCCCAGCATTTT.

The chain links TRBV6-4 to TRBJ1-2, with a tentative D call TRBD1 (5 bases). Between the trimmed V and J ends, which lost 6 bases and 3 bases, there was a span of 11 bases. This CDR3 spans 13 amino acids. CDR1 is MRHNA, CDR2 SNTAGT, per germline. The CDR3 sequence: CASSPQGHYGYTF. The CDR3 DNA follows: TGTGCCAGCAGCCCCCAGGGACACTATGGCTACACCTTC.

The chain uses TRBV23-1 and TRBJ2-5, with 11 bases aligning to TRBD1. TRBV23-1 counts as an open reading frame of uncertain function. Trimming cost V 3 bases and J 3 bases; bases outside gene matches: 9. The CDR3 covers 17 residues. CDR3 amino acids: CASSQDRTGGVKETQYF. The CDR3 DNA is TGCGCCAGCAGTCAGGATCGGACAGGGGGCGTGAAAGAGACCCAGTACTTC.

The genes are TRBV2 and TRBJ2-7; 7 bases align to TRBD1. The germline V gene has CDR1 SNHLY and CDR2 FYNNEI. Losses at the gene ends were 3 bases for V and 2 bases for J; bases not matched to a gene: 7. This CDR3 contains 15 residues. The CDR3 protein is CASSESGTVTYEQYF. In DNA, the CDR3 is TGTGCCAGCAGTGAGTCCGGGACAGTGACCTACGAGCAGTACTTC.

The chain links TRBV28 to TRBJ2-2; TRBD1 aligns across 12 bases. Germline CDR1 MDHEN, CDR2 SYDVKM. The V gene end was trimmed by 6 bases and the J gene end by 4 bases; junction bases not matched to a gene: 6. The CDR3 spans 16 residues. The CDR3 sequence is CASSRDRGRRTGELFF. The CDR3 nucleotides read TGTGCCAGCAGCAGGGACAGGGGGCGCCGCACCGGGGAGCTGTTTTTT.

The chain uses TRBV6-2 or TRBV6-3 and TRBJ2-1; no reliable D call. V lost 5 bases to trimming and J lost 6 bases, with 14 bases between them. The CDR3 is 14 residues long. CDR1 is MNHEY and CDR2 is SVGEGT in the germline V gene. The CDR3 region is CASSPTGPLNEQFF. The CDR3, as DNA: TGTGCCAGCAGTCCAACGGGTCCACTCAATGAGCAGTTCTTC.

This sequence joins TRBV19 and TRBJ1-5; no firm D call. CDR1 is LNHDA and CDR2 is SQIVND in the germline V gene (reference sequence). CDR3 size: 15 residues. V lost 3 bases, J lost 0 bases, and 9 bases lay in between. The CDR3 here is CASSIRLYSNQPQHF. CDR3 DNA sequence: TGTGCCAGTAGTATCCGGCTTTATAGCAATCAGCCCCAGCATTTT. Full variable domain (remainder filled in from reference TRBV19 and TRBJ1-5): DGGITQSPKYLFRKEGQNVTLSCEQNLNHDAMYWYRQDPGQGLRLIYYSQIVNDFQKGDIAEGYSVSREKKESFPLTVTSAQKNPTAFYLCASSIRLYSNQPQHFGDGTRLSIL.

The chain combines TRBV6-6 with TRBJ1-2; D not certain. V was cut by 7 bases and J by 7 bases, with 13 bases left in between. The CDR3 contains 12 residues. Germline V gene lookup returns CDR1 MNHNY and CDR2 SVGAGI (reference sequence). This CDR3 reads CASTQGSGGYTF. The CDR3 nucleotides read TGTGCCAGCACACAAGGGTCAGGTGGCTACACCTTC.

J is TRBJ1-3 and V is TRBV5-6, with D perhaps TRBD1 (5 bases). Trimming left V 2 bases short and J 3 bases short, with 12 bases between. Looked up from germline, CDR1 is SGHDT and CDR2 is YYEEEE. The CDR3 runs 15 residues. CDR3 coding DNA: TGTGCCAGCAGCTTCCAGGGAAGGCGTGGAAACACCATATATTTT. This translates into CASSFQGRRGNTIYF.

The rearrangement links TRBV6-4 to TRBJ1-5; D is possibly TRBD1 (6 bases). Germline V gene data show CDR1 as MRHNA and CDR2 as SNTAGT. The CDR3 length is 14 residues. Trimming shortened V by 3 bases and J by 3 bases, and 9 bases separated the two germline ends. CDR3 region: CASSEGAANQPQHF. DNA for the CDR3: TGTGCCAGCAGTGAGGGGGCCGCCAATCAGCCCCAGCATTTT.

The CDR3: CATSEPDTYQPQHF. DNA of the CDR3: TGTGCCACCAGTGAGCCAGACACCTATCAGCCCCAGCATTTT. The chain uses TRBV24-1 and TRBJ1-5, with D unresolved. Germline V gene sequence: CDR1 KGHDR, CDR2 SFDVKD. This CDR3 spans 14 amino acids. The V end lost 4 bases, the J end lost 5 bases, and 11 bases lay between the germline ends.

This clone showed up just once. The chain links TRBV14 to TRBJ1-4; no clear D. The ends were cut back, 3 bases at V and 7 bases at J, with 6 bases in the middle. CDR1 and CDR2 (germline): SGHDN, FVKESK. This CDR3 is built from 12 residues. The CDR3 sequence is CASSHTSEKLFF. The CDR3 nucleotides read TGTGCCAGCAGCCATACAAGTGAAAAACTGTTTTTT.

J is TRBJ2-1 and V is TRBV7-3; D might be TRBD2 (7 bases). CDR1 is SGHTA and CDR2 is FQGTGA in the germline V gene. V was clipped by 3 bases and J by 7 bases, with 16 bases between them. This CDR3 has 15 residues. CDR3 sequence: CASSLGAGVANEQFF. CDR3 nucleotides: TGTGCCAGCAGCTTGGGGGCGGGAGTGGCAAATGAGCAGTTCTTC.

The chain couples TRBV7-9 to TRBJ2-7; no definite D call. Trimming pared 0 bases from V and 7 bases from J, leaving 4 bases between. CDR1 SEHNR and CDR2 FQNEAQ come from the germline V gene (reference sequence). The CDR3 spans 11 residues. In nucleotides, the CDR3 is TGTGCCAGCAGCTTAGCTTGGGAGCAGTACTTC. Protein sequence: CASSLAWEQYF.

The rearrangement uses TRBV14 and TRBJ1-2; D is uncertain. There are 13 residues in the CDR3. Germline-derived CDR1 and CDR2 are SGHDN and FVKESK. Trimming took 3 bases from V and 8 from J, leaving 13 bases between them. Here the CDR3 DNA reads TGTGCCAGCAGCCACCAGTTTTTGGGGGGCTACACCTTC. It is translated as CASSHQFLGGYTF.